This TCR beta chain was identified during a study of blood T cell repertoires in COVID-19. Study background: Sites across the United States, Italy and Spain contributed samples from acute and convalescent COVID-19. In each case, the material was cDNA or gDNA derived from T cells, B-cell-depleted T cells, or PBMCs.

The germline CDR1 and CDR2 sequences are ENHRY and SYGVKD. The CDR3 has 13 residues. V lost 11 bases, J lost 3 bases, and 8 bases stayed unmatched. The table came from immunoSEQ multiplex PCR; TCRdb's copy has only in-frame clones and leaves some out. The data show 110,000 to 150,000 clones, around four fifths seen once. This TCR came from a human donor in a cohort sampled during active COVID-19. The chain joins TRBV10-3 to TRBJ1-2; 8 bases match TRBD1. Sequencing was done on a sample of peripheral blood. The CDR3: CAGGQGHYYGYTF. Written as DNA, the CDR3 is TGTGCCGGCGGACAGGGCCATTACTATGGCTACACCTTC.